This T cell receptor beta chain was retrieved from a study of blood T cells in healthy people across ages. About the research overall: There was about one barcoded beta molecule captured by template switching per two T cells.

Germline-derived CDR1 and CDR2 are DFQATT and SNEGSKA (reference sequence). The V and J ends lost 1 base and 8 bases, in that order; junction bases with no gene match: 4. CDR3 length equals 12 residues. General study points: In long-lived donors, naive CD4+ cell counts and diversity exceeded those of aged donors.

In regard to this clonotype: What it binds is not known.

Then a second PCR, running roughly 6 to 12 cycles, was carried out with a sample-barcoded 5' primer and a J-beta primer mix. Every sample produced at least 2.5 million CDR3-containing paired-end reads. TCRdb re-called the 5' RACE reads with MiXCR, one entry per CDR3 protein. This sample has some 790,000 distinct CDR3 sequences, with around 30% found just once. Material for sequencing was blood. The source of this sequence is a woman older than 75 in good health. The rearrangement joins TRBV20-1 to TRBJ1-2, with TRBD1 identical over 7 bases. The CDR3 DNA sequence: TGCAGTGCTAGAGCAGGGGGGGCGGGCTACACCTTC. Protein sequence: CSARAGGAGYTF.